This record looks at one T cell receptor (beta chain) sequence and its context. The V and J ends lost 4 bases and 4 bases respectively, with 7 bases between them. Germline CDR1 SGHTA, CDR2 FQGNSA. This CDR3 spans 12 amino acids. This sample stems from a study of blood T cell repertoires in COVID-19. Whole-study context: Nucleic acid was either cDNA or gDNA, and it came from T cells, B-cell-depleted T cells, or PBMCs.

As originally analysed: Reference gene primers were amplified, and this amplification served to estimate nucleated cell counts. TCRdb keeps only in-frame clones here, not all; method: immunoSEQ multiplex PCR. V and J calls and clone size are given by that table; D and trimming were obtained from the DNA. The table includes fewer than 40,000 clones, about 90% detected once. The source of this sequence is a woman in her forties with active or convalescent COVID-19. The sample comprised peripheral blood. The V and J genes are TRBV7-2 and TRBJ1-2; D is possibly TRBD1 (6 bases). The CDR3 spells CASSSDSYGYTF. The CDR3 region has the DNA TGTGCCAGCAGCTCGGACAGCTATGGCTACACCTTC.